The source of this TCR beta chain is a study of metastatic and nonmetastatic thyroid tumors. As for the study in general: Repertoire comparisons spanned blood and tumor or nodule tissue from malignant and benign thyroid patients.

Per the study methods: What underpinned the distant-metastasis classifier for papillary thyroid cancer was the set of CDR3 differences across clinicopathological groups. TCRdb re-analyzed the PCR reads using MiXCR. The V and J calls shown here were made by TCRdb, not taken from the authors' results. The sample consists of about 69,000 clones, 13% to 15% of them appearing once. The ends were cut back, 3 bases at V and 6 bases at J, with 8 bases in the middle. Germline loops: CDR1 MDHEN, CDR2 SYDVKM. This CDR3 has 12 residues. Study-wide points: In blood and tumor, TCR beta diversity was reportedly significantly higher in malignant thyroid tumors than in benign nodules.

Comment on this clone: Its target is not known.

Not a single patient had been given any form of treatment at any point before undergoing thyroid surgery. What was sequenced was blood. V and J are TRBV28 and TRBJ2-5; no clear D gene. The source is a male donor with papillary thyroid cancer or a benign thyroid nodule (not recorded which). Some clones in this sample may be carry-over from other donors' samples. The CDR3 DNA is TGTGCCAGCAGTTTTGGAGCACAGACCCAGTACTTC. Translating it yields CASSFGAQTQYF. Filled out from reference TRBV28 and TRBJ2-5, the complete variable domain reads DVKVTQSSRYLVKRTGEKVFLECVQDMDHENMFWYRQDPGLGLRLIYFSYDVKMKEKGDIPEGYSVSREKKERFSLILESASTNQTSMYLCASSFGAQTQYFGPGTRLLVL.